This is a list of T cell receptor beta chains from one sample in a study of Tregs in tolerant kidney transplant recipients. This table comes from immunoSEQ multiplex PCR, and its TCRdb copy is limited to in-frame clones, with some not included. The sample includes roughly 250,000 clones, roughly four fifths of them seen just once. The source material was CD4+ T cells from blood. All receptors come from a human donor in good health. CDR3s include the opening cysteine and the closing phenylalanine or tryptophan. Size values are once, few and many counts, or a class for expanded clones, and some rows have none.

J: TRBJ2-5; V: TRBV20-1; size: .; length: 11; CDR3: CSARVQETQYF
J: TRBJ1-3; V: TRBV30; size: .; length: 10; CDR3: CAWSRGTIYF
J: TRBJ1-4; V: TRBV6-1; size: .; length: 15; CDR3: CASSEARGGASELFF
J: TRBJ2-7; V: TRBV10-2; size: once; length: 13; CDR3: CASSGTGGGEQYF
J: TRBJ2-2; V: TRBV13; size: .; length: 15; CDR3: CASRRTGGNTGELFF
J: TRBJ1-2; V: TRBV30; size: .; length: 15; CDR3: CAWKGAGTGGHGYTF
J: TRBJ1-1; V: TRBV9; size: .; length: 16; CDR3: CASSAGAGIAGTEAFF
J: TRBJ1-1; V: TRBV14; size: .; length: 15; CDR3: CASSQKTGANTEAFF
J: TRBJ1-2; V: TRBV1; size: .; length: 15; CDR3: CTSSQEPGLRYGYTF
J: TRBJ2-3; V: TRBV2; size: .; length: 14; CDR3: CASSGSGGTDTQYF
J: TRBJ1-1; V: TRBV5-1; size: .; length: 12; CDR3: CASSLPNTEAFF
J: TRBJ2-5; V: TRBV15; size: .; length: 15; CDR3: CATSRVEGHGETQYF
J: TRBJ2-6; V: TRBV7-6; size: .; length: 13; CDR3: CASAGSGANVLTF
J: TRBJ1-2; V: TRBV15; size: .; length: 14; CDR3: CATSRPRGLGGYTF
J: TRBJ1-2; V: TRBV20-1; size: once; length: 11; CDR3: CSLTGNDGYTF